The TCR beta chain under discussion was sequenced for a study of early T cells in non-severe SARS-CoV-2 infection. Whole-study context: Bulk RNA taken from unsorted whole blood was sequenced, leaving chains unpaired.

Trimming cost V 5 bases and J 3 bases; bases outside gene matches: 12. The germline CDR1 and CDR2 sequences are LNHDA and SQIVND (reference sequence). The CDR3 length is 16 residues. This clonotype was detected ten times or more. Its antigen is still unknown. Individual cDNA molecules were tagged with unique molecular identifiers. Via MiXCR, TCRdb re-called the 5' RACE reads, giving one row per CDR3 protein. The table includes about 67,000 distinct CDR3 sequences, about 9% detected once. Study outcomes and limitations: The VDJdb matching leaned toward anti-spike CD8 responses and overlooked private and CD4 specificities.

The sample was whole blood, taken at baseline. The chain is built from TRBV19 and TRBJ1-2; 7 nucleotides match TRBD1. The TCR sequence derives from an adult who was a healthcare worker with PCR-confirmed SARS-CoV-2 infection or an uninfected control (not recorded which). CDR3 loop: CASSGGTADAYYGYTF. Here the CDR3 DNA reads TGTGCCAGTAGTGGAGGGACAGCCGATGCGTACTATGGCTACACCTTC. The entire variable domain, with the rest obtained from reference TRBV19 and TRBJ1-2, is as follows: DGGITQSPKYLFRKEGQNVTLSCEQNLNHDAMYWYRQDPGQGLRLIYYSQIVNDFQKGDIAEGYSVSREKKESFPLTVTSAQKNPTAFYLCASSGGTADAYYGYTFGSGTRLTVV.